One and the same sample provided the 29 T cell receptor beta chains below, sequenced in a study of blood T cell repertoires in COVID-19. Profiling relied on immunoSEQ multiplex PCR, and the TCRdb table lists in-frame clones only, not all of them. The repertoire consists of some 28,000 clones, with about 90% occurring once and the leading ten covering less than 9.5%. Input material: peripheral blood. These TCRs come from a human donor in a cohort sampled during active COVID-19.

This chain connects TRBV5-4 to TRBJ1-2; 8 bases map to TRBD1. Germline lookup yields CDR1 SGHNT and CDR2 YYREEE (reference sequence). J lost 3 bases, V lost 0 bases, and 1 base had no gene match. The CDR3 is 14 amino acids. CDR3 sequence: CASSLGTGHYGYTF. The CDR3, as DNA: TGTGCCAGCAGCTTGGGGACAGGGCACTATGGCTACACCTTC.

The chain couples TRBV18 to TRBJ2-5; 7 positions agree with TRBD1. Per the germline V gene, CDR1 is KGHSH and CDR2 is LQKENI. The CDR3 contains 14 residues. The junction had 5 bases not matched to a gene; V was cut back by 3 bases and J by 4 bases. The CDR3 coding sequence is TGTGCCAGCTCACCCCCAGGGGGTCTAGAGACCCAGTACTTC. Its translation is CASSPPGGLETQYF.

This chain joins TRBV5-4 and TRBJ2-2; 7 nucleotides align to TRBD2. With 3 bases clipped from V and 7 bases from J, the junction kept 12 bases outside the gene matches. Germline V gene data show CDR1 as SGHNT and CDR2 as YYREEE (reference sequence). This CDR3 is built from 16 residues. CDR3 region: CASSWLSGTNSGELFF. CDR3 nucleotides: TGTGCCAGCAGCTGGTTATCCGGGACTAATAGCGGGGAGCTGTTTTTT.

The chain is built from TRBV30 and TRBJ1-4, with 9 bases lining up with TRBD1. V shed 7 bases, J shed 5 bases, and the junction held 2 bases outside the gene matches. The germline CDR1 and CDR2 sequences are GTSNPN and SVGIG (reference sequence). The CDR3 totals 12 residues. This CDR3 is CALQGANEKLFF. The DNA of the CDR3 is TGTGCCTTACAGGGGGCGAATGAAAAACTGTTTTTT.

The V call is TRBV18, the J call TRBJ2-3; D is ambiguous. CDR1 is KGHSH, CDR2 LQKENI, per germline. The V end was cut by 2 bases, the J end by 2 bases, with 11 bases between. The CDR3 has 15 residues. The CDR3: CASSPGYQDTDTQYF. The CDR3 bases are TGTGCCAGCTCACCAGGCTATCAGGACACAGATACGCAGTATTTT.

The chain uses TRBV7-8 and TRBJ2-3; 8 nucleotides agree with TRBD2. This CDR3 spans 14 amino acids. Germline-derived CDR1 and CDR2 are SGHVS and FQNEAQ. The trim removed 4 bases at V and 1 base at J, leaving 1 base unmatched. CDR3 residues: CASSSTSGTDTQYF. The CDR3, as DNA: TGTGCCAGCAGCTCGACTAGCGGCACAGATACGCAGTATTTT.

This CDR3 reads CSVEEGQRINTEAFF. CDR3 in DNA: TGCAGCGTTGAAGAGGGACAGAGAATTAACACTGAAGCTTTCTTT. This chain links TRBV29-1 with TRBJ1-1; 7 positions match TRBD1. Germline V gene data show CDR1 as SQVTM and CDR2 as ANQGSEA. This CDR3 comprises 15 residues. V trimming: 0 bases; J trimming: 2 bases; junction bases outside the gene matches: 6.

The chain carries TRBV7-7 and TRBJ2-2, with 9 bases matching TRBD1. The CDR3 is 13 amino acids. Trimming cost V 5 bases and J 5 bases; bases outside gene matches: 0. The germline V gene has CDR1 SSHAT and CDR2 FNYEAQ (reference sequence). CDR3 in amino acids: CASSGTGTGELFF. The DNA of the CDR3 is TGTGCCAGCAGCGGGACAGGGACCGGGGAGCTGTTTTTT.

The V gene is TRBV6-5, the J gene TRBJ2-3; the D is unclear. Germline V gives CDR1 MNHEY, CDR2 SVGAGI. This CDR3 is 14 amino acids long. Deletions cut 6 bases from V and 1 base from J, with 11 bases between. The CDR3 here is CASRRKWGTDTQYF. CDR3 in DNA: TGTGCCAGCAGGAGGAAATGGGGCACAGATACGCAGTATTTT.

This clone occurred a few times. The chain joins TRBV4-2 to TRBJ2-2; D not resolved. The CDR3 is 13 amino acids. V shed 1 base and J shed 5 bases, with 5 bases lying between them. From germline, CDR1 is LGHNA and CDR2 YNFKEQ. In DNA, the CDR3 is TGTGCCAGCAGCCAAGTCCCAACCGGGGAGCTGTTTTTT. Protein sequence: CASSQVPTGELFF.

The table lists this clone with a count of one. The chain uses TRBV30 and TRBJ1-2; TRBD1 matches 8 bases. CDR1 is GTSNPN, CDR2 SVGIG, per germline (reference sequence). The V gene end was trimmed by 2 bases and the J gene end by 6 bases; junction bases not matched to a gene: 8. The CDR3 has 14 residues. CDR3 in DNA: TGTGCCTGGAGTACACAGGGGGGAGCTAATGGCTACACCTTC. It encodes CAWSTQGGANGYTF. The entire variable domain, with the rest obtained from reference TRBV30 and TRBJ1-2, is as follows: SQTIHQWPATLVQPVGSPLSLECTVEGTSNPNLYWYRQAAGRGLQLLFYSVGIGQISSEVPQNLSASRPQDRQFILSSKKLLLSDSGFYLCAWSTQGGANGYTFGSGTRLTVV.

This sequence joins TRBV21-1 and TRBJ1-2; TRBD1, as called in the table, went unchecked against the DNA. TRBV21-1 is described as a pseudogene. The CDR3 is 12 residues long. The CDR3: CARGQGNYGYTF. The CDR3 nucleotides read TGTGCCAGGGGACAGGGTAACTATGGCTACACCTTC.

Only a few counts were recorded for this clone. The chain has TRBV11-3 and TRBJ1-6, with 7 bases that match TRBD1. This CDR3 comprises 14 residues. The ends lost 4 bases at V and 7 bases at J; junction bases unmatched: 4. CDR1 SGHNT and CDR2 YENEEA come from the germline V gene. The CDR3: CASSCDRENSPLHF. In nucleotides, the CDR3 is TGTGCCAGCAGCTGCGACAGGGAAAATTCACCCCTCCACTTT.

The chain uses TRBV30 and TRBJ2-7; D not certain. V was trimmed by 0 bases and J by 5 bases, leaving 11 bases between them. The CDR3 runs to 13 residues. Germline V gives CDR1 GTSNPN, CDR2 SVGIG (reference sequence). In DNA form, the CDR3 reads TGTGCCTGGAGTGTGTTAGTGAATAACGAGCAGTACTTC. It specifies CAWSVLVNNEQYF.

The chain is built from TRBV29-1 and TRBJ1-5; TRBD1 matches at 12 bases. The V and J ends lost 5 bases and 5 bases, in that order; junction bases with no gene match: 16. The CDR3 totals 18 residues. CDR1 SQVTM and CDR2 ANQGSEA come from the germline V gene. In DNA form, the CDR3 reads TGCAGCGTTAAGGTTGGGACAGGGGGCCTGTATTCGGATCAGCCCCAGCATTTT. Translation: CSVKVGTGGLYSDQPQHF.

The chain joins TRBV5-1 to TRBJ2-1, with 12 positions matching TRBD2. Germline V gene lookup returns CDR1 SGHRS and CDR2 YFSETQ. The junction had 6 bases not matched to a gene; V was cut back by 2 bases and J by 0 bases. The CDR3 spans 18 residues. The CDR3 DNA follows: TGCGCCAGCAGCTTAATACTAGCGGGGGGAAGCTCCTACAATGAGCAGTTCTTC. Translation gives CASSLILAGGSSYNEQFF.

The chain recombines TRBV6-1 with TRBJ1-6; D call uncertain. This CDR3 contains 15 residues. Germline V gene sequence: CDR1 MNHNS, CDR2 SASEGT. The V end was cut by 2 bases, the J end by 4 bases, with 9 bases between. The DNA for the CDR3 is TGTGCCAGCAGTGAACGAGAGCCTTATAATTCACCCCTCCACTTT. Residues: CASSEREPYNSPLHF.

In its sample, this clone was seen once. The CDR3 loop reads CAIKGVQGEAFF. For the CDR3, the DNA is TGTGCCATCAAAGGAGTGCAGGGGGAAGCTTTCTTT. The chain employs TRBV10-3 and TRBJ1-1, with D possibly TRBD1 on 6 matching bases. The CDR3 extends over 12 amino acids. The germline V and J ends were trimmed by 7 bases and 8 bases, with 14 bases remaining between them. The germline CDR1 and CDR2 sequences are ENHRY and SYGVKD.

The chain carries TRBV10-2 and TRBJ1-2; no firm D call. The CDR3 totals 14 residues. Germline V CDR1 and CDR2: WSHSY, SAAADI. The V end was cut by 3 bases, the J end by 3 bases, with 11 bases between. CDR3 DNA sequence: TGCGCCAGCAGTGATAAGGCGCGGGACTATGGCTACACCTTC. It codes for CASSDKARDYGYTF.

This sequence joins TRBV5-4 and TRBJ1-2, with TRBD1 identical over 10 bases. CDR3 size: 16 residues. The V and J ends lost 4 bases and 8 bases, in that order; junction bases with no gene match: 14. From germline, CDR1 is SGHNT and CDR2 YYREEE (reference sequence). This CDR3 reads CASSGWDRGAIGGYTF. The CDR3 nucleotides read TGTGCCAGCAGCGGATGGGACAGGGGAGCTATTGGGGGCTACACCTTC. Filled out from reference TRBV5-4 and TRBJ1-2, the complete variable domain reads ETGVTQSPTHLIKTRGQQVTLRCSSQSGHNTVSWYQQALGQGPQFIFQYYREEENGRGNFPPRFSGLQFPNYSSELNVNALELDDSALYLCASSGWDRGAIGGYTFGSGTRLTVV.

A few counts support this clone. This chain connects TRBV15 to TRBJ2-7; TRBD2 aligns across 7 bases. V lost 1 base, J lost 6 bases, and 6 bases stayed unmatched. Germline V gene sequence: CDR1 LNHNV, CDR2 YYDKDF (reference sequence). The length of the CDR3 is 14 residues. The CDR3 coding sequence is TGTGCCACCAGCAGAGGACTAGCCGGAATCGAGCAGTACTTC. This encodes CATSRGLAGIEQYF.

This sequence joins TRBV7-8 and TRBJ1-4; TRBD1 matches 9 bases. The CDR3 is 15 amino acids. CDR1 is SGHVS, CDR2 FQNEAQ, per germline. V gave up 6 bases and J gave up 8 bases; unmatched junction bases: 10. The CDR3 region is CASRRTGGVGEKLFF. The CDR3 coding sequence is TGTGCCAGCAGGCGAACAGGGGGCGTAGGAGAAAAACTGTTTTTT.

J is TRBJ1-1 and V is TRBV10-2, with D tentatively TRBD1 (6 bases). Germline CDR1 is WSHSY and CDR2 is SAAADI. The CDR3 is 14 residues long. The V end was cut by 3 bases, the J end by 5 bases, with 13 bases between. The CDR3 spells CASSENRALTEAFF. For the CDR3, the DNA is TGCGCCAGCAGTGAAAACAGGGCCTTGACTGAAGCTTTCTTT.

The table lists this clone with a few counts. The chain couples TRBV3-1 (or the pseudogene TRBV3-2) to TRBJ2-1, with no clear D. The CDR3 covers 13 residues. Trimming removed 0 bases from V and 3 bases from J, with 3 bases in between. The germline V gene has CDR1 LGHDT and CDR2 YNNKEL (reference sequence). CDR3 sequence (DNA): TGTGCCAGCAGCCAAGACTACTACAATGAGCAGTTCTTC. Amino acids: CASSQDYYNEQFF.

The V and J genes are TRBV15 and TRBJ2-7; 8 bases align to TRBD2. From germline, CDR1 is LNHNV and CDR2 YYDKDF (reference sequence). The CDR3 contains 17 residues. V was clipped by 1 base and J by 6 bases; unmatched bases: 14. CDR3 coding DNA: TGTGCCACCAGCAGAGGTGGGCGGAGCGGGAGCTCGCGCGAGCAGTACTTC. It specifies CATSRGGRSGSSREQYF.

The chain has TRBV5-1 and TRBJ2-1, with 8 positions matching TRBD2. Trimming at V came to 1 base and at J to 4 bases, leaving 7 bases not matched to a gene. The CDR3 runs 16 residues. In germline, CDR1 is SGHRS, CDR2 YFSETQ. The CDR3 here is CASSLLELAGYNEQFF. The CDR3 nucleotides read TGCGCCAGCAGCTTGCTCGAGCTAGCGGGTTACAATGAGCAGTTCTTC.

The chain employs TRBV9 and TRBJ2-7, with 12 bases identical to TRBD2. CDR3 length equals 15 residues. With V trimmed by 7 bases and J by 6 bases, 11 bases remained unmatched. Germline values: CDR1 SGDLS, CDR2 YYNGEE. CDR3 DNA sequence: TGTGCCAGCGGGCTGACGGCTAGCGGGAGGGGCGAGCAGTACTTC. This sequence encodes CASGLTASGRGEQYF.

The V gene is TRBV27, the J gene TRBJ1-1; 8 bases match TRBD1. The CDR3 totals 14 residues. With V trimmed by 4 bases and J by 4 bases, 5 bases remained unmatched. CDR1 MNHEY and CDR2 SMNVEV come from the germline V gene (reference sequence). CDR3 amino acids: CASSSRQGFTEAFF. The CDR3 coding sequence is TGTGCCAGCAGTTCAAGACAGGGGTTCACTGAAGCTTTCTTT.

This clone occurred once. This chain links TRBV7-9 with TRBJ2-3; the match to TRBD1 covers 8 bases. There are 18 residues in the CDR3. Germline V gene data show CDR1 as SEHNR and CDR2 as FQNEAQ (reference sequence). V lost 3 bases and J lost 1; bases outside the gene matches: 12. This chain's CDR3 is CASSLRQGSRPGTDTQYF. CDR3 coding DNA: TGTGCCAGCAGCTTGAGACAGGGGTCGCGCCCGGGCACAGATACGCAGTATTTT. The variable domain in full, with the rest retrieved from reference TRBV7-9 and TRBJ2-3, is DTGVSQNPRHKITKRGQNVTFRCDPISEHNRLYWYRQTLGQGPEFLTYFQNEAQLEKSRLLSDRFSAERPKGSFSTLEIQRTEQGDSAMYLCASSLRQGSRPGTDTQYFGPGTRLTVL.